A selection of T cell receptor beta chains follows, all from one sample in a study of T cells in Graves' hyperthyroidism and ophthalmopathy. MiXCR, run by TCRdb on the multiplex PCR reads, gives a single entry per CDR3 protein. The sample consists of hundreds of thousands of distinct CDR3 sequences, 45% of them appearing once. The sequenced material came from peripheral blood or thyroid tissue (not recorded which). The origin of the receptors is an adult man with Graves' disease, either hyperthyroidism or ophthalmopathy (not recorded which). Each CDR3 is given with its conserved first and last residue. The D gene is left open where the match is weak. Rows give clone size only sometimes, using once, few, many, or a class for an expanded clone.

TRBD1,NA,TRBV12-3/TRBV12-4,TRBJ2-5,TGTGCCAGCAGCCAAGAAATACGGACAGGGGGCCAAGAGACCCAGTACTTC,CASSQEIRTGGQETQYF
NA,NA,TRBV10-2,TRBJ1-4,TGCGCCAGCAGCCAAAAACTGTTTTTT,CASSQKLFF
TRBD2,NA,TRBV7-2,TRBJ2-2,TGTGCCAGCAGCCGCAGACTAGCGGACACCACCGGGGAGCTGTTTTTT,CASSRRLADTTGELFF
NA,NA,TRBV7-9,TRBJ2-6,TGTGCCAGCAGCCCAGGGTGGAGTAGCTCTGGGGCCAACGTCCTGACTTTC,CASSPGWSSSGANVLTF
NA,many,TRBV10-3,TRBJ1-6,TGTGCCAGCAGTGCGGGCAGCTCCAATTCACCCCTCCACTTT,CASSAGSSNSPLHF
TRBD1,NA,TRBV10-3,TRBJ1-2,TGTGCCAGCAGAACAGGGGGCATAGATAATGGCTACACCTTC,CASRTGGIDNGYTF
TRBD1,NA,TRBV2,TRBJ1-2,TGTGCCAGTCAGCCGAACAGGGGTGGCTACACCTTC,CASQPNRGGYTF
NA,once,TRBV15,TRBJ1-5,TGTGCCACCAGCAAGAAGGATGTCGTCGGTCAGCCCCAGCATTTT,CATSKKDVVGQPQHF
TRBD2,few,TRBV7-9,TRBJ2-5,TGTGCCAGCAGCTTAGGTTCGGTAGCGGGGGGCCAAGAGACCCAGTACTTC,CASSLGSVAGGQETQYF
NA,NA,TRBV15,TRBJ1-2,TGTGCCACCAGCAGCGTTGTGGGGGCGCATGGCTACACCTTC,CATSSVVGAHGYTF
NA,many,TRBV14,TRBJ2-5,TGTGCCAGCAGCCGCACGAGGGTAGAGACCCAGTACTTC,CASSRTRVETQYF
NA,NA,TRBV7-9,TRBJ1-1,TGTGCCAGCAGCTTACAGGGAAGGAACACTGAAGCTCTCTTT,CASSLQGRNTEALF
TRBD1,NA,TRBV20-1,TRBJ2-5,TGCAGTGCTCTACAGGGGATCCAAGAGACCCAGTACTTC,CSALQGIQETQYF
TRBD2,NA,TRBV2,TRBJ2-2,TGTGCCAGCAGGGAACCGGGACTAGCGGCTGCGAACACCGGGGAGCTGTTTTTT,CASREPGLAAANTGELFF
NA,few,TRBV25-1,TRBJ2-2,TGTGCCAGCAGCTTGGCCACCCCTAGTACCGGGGAGCTGTTTTTT,CASSLATPSTGELFF
TRBD1,once,TRBV29-1,TRBJ1-4,TGCAGCGTTGCCGGGTTGGGGACAGACCAAAAACTGTTTTTT,CSVAGLGTDQKLFF
NA,few,TRBV19,TRBJ1-6,TGTGCCAGTAGTATATCGAGCGGTAAGATGGATAATTCACCCCTCCACTTT,CASSISSGKMDNSPLHF
TRBD2,NA,TRBV7-2,TRBJ2-2,TGTGCCAGCAGCTCTCGGCCGGGACTAGCAGGGCCCGGGGAGCTGTTTTTT,CASSSRPGLAGPGELFF
NA,NA,TRBV29-1,TRBJ2-5,TGCAGCAGCGAACAGGGTGATGCGACCCAGTACTTC,CSSEQGDATQYF
NA,many,TRBV7-9,TRBJ1-6,TGTGCCAGCAGCTTCCCGGGGGATTCACCCCTCCACTTT,CASSFPGDSPLHF
NA,NA,TRBV2,TRBJ1-1,TGTGCCACCACGGAATCATATCCTAACACTGAAGCTTTCTTT,CATTESYPNTEAFF
TRBD1,NA,TRBV20-1,TRBJ1-1,TGCAGTGCTGCCGACAGGGAGGGGTGGAACACTGAAGCTTTCTTT,CSAADREGWNTEAFF
NA,NA,TRBV10-3,TRBJ1-5,TGTGCCAGCAGTCAAAATAGCAATCAGCCCCAGCATTTT,CASSQNSNQPQHF
NA,once,TRBV29-1,TRBJ1-1,TGCAGCGTTGAAGGGAGGGGCAGGGTTATGAACACTGAAGCTTTCTTT,CSVEGRGRVMNTEAFF
TRBD1,NA,TRBV15,TRBJ1-5,TGTGCCACCAGCAGAGACAGGGGGCACCAGCATTTT,CATSRDRGHQHF
TRBD2,NA,TRBV24-1,TRBJ2-5,TGTGCCACCAGTGCCAGCGGGGGGGCCTTCGAGACCCAGTACTTC,CATSASGGAFETQYF
TRBD1,few,TRBV2,TRBJ1-6,TGTGCCAGCAGTTTATGGGGTCGGGACAGCTATTCACCCCTCCACTTT,CASSLWGRDSYSPLHF
TRBD1,many,TRBV13,TRBJ1-2,TGTGCCAGCAGCTTATCACAGGGGGCCTATGGCTACACCTTC,CASSLSQGAYGYTF
NA,NA,TRBV19,TRBJ1-5,TGTGCCAGTACCGCCGGGCCCTTAGAGCCCCAGCATTTT,CASTAGPLEPQHF
NA,NA,TRBV7-8,TRBJ2-1,TGTGCCAGCAGCTTAGCGGGACCGTCAAGCAATGAGCAGTTCTTC,CASSLAGPSSNEQFF
TRBD1,many,TRBV10-3,TRBJ1-3,TGTGCCGGACAGGGATACTCTGGAAACACCATATATTTT,CAGQGYSGNTIYF
NA,once,TRBV20-1,TRBJ2-7,TGCAGTGCTAGAGGTGAGGCAAGGAGAAGCACCTACGAGCAGTACTTC,CSARGEARRSTYEQYF
NA,few,TRBV20-1,TRBJ1-6,TGCAGTGCTAGCATCACCGGCCAACATTATAATTCACCCCTCCACTTT,CSASITGQHYNSPLHF
NA,few,TRBV19,TRBJ1-5,TGTGCCAGTAGTATGTCCCATAGCAATCAGCCCCAGCATTTT,CASSMSHSNQPQHF
NA,many,TRBV29-1,TRBJ1-2,TGCAGCGTTGAAGATCCGGGGGGCGCCGGCTATGGCTACACCTTC,CSVEDPGGAGYGYTF
NA,few,TRBV9,TRBJ1-4,TGTGCCAGCAGCCTAGGGTTCACTAATGAAAAACTGTTTTTT,CASSLGFTNEKLFF
NA,few,TRBV10-3,TRBJ1-1,TGTGCCAGCACTAGGACTGGAAACACTGAAGCTTTCTTT,CASTRTGNTEAFF
NA,NA,TRBV19,TRBJ2-7,TGTGCCAGCAGCCCCAACCCTCTACTAGAGACTGGCTACGAGCAGTACTTC,CASSPNPLLETGYEQYF
NA,NA,TRBV7-2,TRBJ1-1,TGTGCCAGCAGTTATCTCCGGGTGAACACTGAAGCTTTCTTT,CASSYLRVNTEAFF
NA,few,TRBV6-6,TRBJ2-2,TGTGCCAGCAGGAAAAACCAGGGCACCGGGGAGCTGTTTTTT,CASRKNQGTGELFF
TRBD1,NA,TRBV7-2,TRBJ1-2,TGTGCCAGCAGCGTCACAGGGGGTCGTTATGGCTACACCTTC,CASSVTGGRYGYTF
TRBD1,NA,TRBV7-9,TRBJ1-5,TGTGCCAGCAGCTCGGGACAGGGGACTCAGCCCCAGCATTTT,CASSSGQGTQPQHF
NA,few,TRBV20-1,TRBJ1-6,TGCAGTGCTAGAGCGGAGGGGCGCGGTAATTCACCCCTCCACTTT,CSARAEGRGNSPLHF
NA,few,TRBV7-9,TRBJ1-5,TGTGCCAGCAGCTTGAGCTACAATCAGCCCCAGCATTTT,CASSLSYNQPQHF
NA,many,TRBV25-1,TRBJ2-7,TGTGCCAGCACTCAGAGTACGGTTTCCCACGAGCAGTACTTC,CASTQSTVSHEQYF
NA,NA,TRBV20-1,TRBJ1-3,TGCAGTGCTAGGCGGGGGGCAAACACCATATATTTT,CSARRGANTIYF
TRBD1,NA,TRBV20-1,TRBJ2-5,TGCAGTGCTAGAAGGGGGCAGGGGGCCCAAGAGACCCAGTACTTC,CSARRGQGAQETQYF
NA,NA,TRBV7-2,TRBJ2-6,TGTGCCAGCAGTGAAGTTGAGTTGGTAAACTCTGGGGCCAACGTCCTGACTTTC,CASSEVELVNSGANVLTF
TRBD1,NA,TRBV11-2,TRBJ2-6,TGTGCCAGCAGCCTCCGGGACAGGAGCTCTGGGGCCAACGTCCTGACTTTC,CASSLRDRSSGANVLTF
NA,few,TRBV28,TRBJ1-6,TGTGCCAGCGCCGTTGGCCCCCTTTATTCACCCCTCCACTTT,CASAVGPLYSPLHF